This is a list of T cell receptor beta chains from one sample in a study of blood T cell repertoires in COVID-19. Repertoires were generated with immunoSEQ multiplex PCR, while TCRdb's copy carries only in-frame clones and drops some. The repertoire holds around 150,000 clones, with over 65% as singletons. Sequenced: peripheral blood. The receptors shown here come from a man in his forties or fifties with acute or convalescent COVID-19. Each CDR3 is given with its conserved first and last residue. The D gene is left open where the match is weak. Not every row has a clone size; where given, it reads once, few, many or a size class.

d_call | clone_size | j_call | v_call | cdr3_nt | cdr3_aa
. | . | TRBJ2-3 | TRBV19 | TGTGCCAGTAGTATTGGACTCACAGATACGCAGTATTTT | CASSIGLTDTQYF
. | . | TRBJ2-5 | TRBV24-1 | TGTGCCACCAGTGACCGACAACAAGAGACCCAGTACTTC | CATSDRQQETQYF
. | . | TRBJ2-7 | TRBV21-1 | TGTGCCAGCAGCATCTGCCAGGGGAATCCCGAGCAGTACTTC | CASSICQGNPEQYF
. | once | TRBJ1-5 | TRBV7-8 | TGTGCCAGCAGCCTAGACGGGACAATGATCAATCAGCCCCAGCATTTT | CASSLDGTMINQPQHF
TRBD1 | once | TRBJ2-7 | TRBV10-3 | TGTGCCATCAGTGGTGAAACAGGGGGCAACGAGCAGTACTTC | CAISGETGGNEQYF
TRBD1 | . | TRBJ1-2 | TRBV27 | TGTGCCACCGGAGGACAGGGAGGCTATGGCTACACCTTC | CATGGQGGYGYTF
. | . | TRBJ2-2 | TRBV12-3/TRBV12-4 | TGTGCCAGCAGTGCGGACACCGGGGAGCTGTTTTTT | CASSADTGELFF
TRBD1 | . | TRBJ1-1 | TRBV14 | TGTGCCAGCAGCCAAGATCCGCACAGGGGCACTGAAGCTTTCTTT | CASSQDPHRGTEAFF
. | . | TRBJ2-3 | TRBV25-1 | TGTGCCAGCAGTGAACGGTCAGGGTCTGTAGATACGCAGTATTTT | CASSERSGSVDTQYF
. | . | TRBJ2-3 | TRBV14 | TGTGCCAGCAGCCAAGAGGCCCTAGCCACAGATACGCAGTATTTT | CASSQEALATDTQYF
TRBD1 | . | TRBJ2-5 | TRBV12-5 | TGTGCTAGTGGTTTCCTGACAGGGCGCCTAGGGGCCCAGTACTTC | CASGFLTGRLGAQYF
TRBD1 | . | TRBJ2-2 | TRBV27 | TGTGCCAGCAGTTTATCGTTAACATTACTACCGGGACAGGCGAACACCGGGGAGCTGTTTTTT | CASSLSLTLLPGQANTGELFF